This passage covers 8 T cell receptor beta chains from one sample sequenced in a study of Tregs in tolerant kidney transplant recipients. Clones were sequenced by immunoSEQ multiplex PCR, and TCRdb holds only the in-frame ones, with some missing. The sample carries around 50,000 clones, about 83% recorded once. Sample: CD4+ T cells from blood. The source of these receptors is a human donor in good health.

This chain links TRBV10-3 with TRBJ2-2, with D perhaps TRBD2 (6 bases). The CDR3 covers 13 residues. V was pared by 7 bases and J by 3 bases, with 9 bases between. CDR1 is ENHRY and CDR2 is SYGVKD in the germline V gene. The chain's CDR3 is CAIKSGDTGELFF. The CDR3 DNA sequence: TGTGCCATCAAGTCGGGGGACACCGGGGAGCTGTTTTTT.

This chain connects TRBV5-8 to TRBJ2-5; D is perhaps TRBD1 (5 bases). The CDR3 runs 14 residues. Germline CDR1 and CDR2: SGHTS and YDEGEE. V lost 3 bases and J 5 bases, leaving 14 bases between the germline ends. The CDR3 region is CASSSRVVTETQYF. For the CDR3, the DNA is TGTGCCAGCAGCTCCAGGGTCGTTACGGAGACCCAGTACTTC. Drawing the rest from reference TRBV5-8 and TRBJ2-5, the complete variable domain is EAGVTQSPTHLIKTRGQQATLRCSPISGHTSVYWYQQALGLGLQFLLWYDEGEERNRGNFPPRFSGRQFPNYSSELNVNALELEDSALYLCASSSRVVTETQYFGPGTRLLVL.

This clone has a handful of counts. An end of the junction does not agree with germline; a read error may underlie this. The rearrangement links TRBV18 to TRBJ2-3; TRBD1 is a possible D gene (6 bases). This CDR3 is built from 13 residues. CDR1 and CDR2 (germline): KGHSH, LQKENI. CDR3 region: CASSIRVDSERDF. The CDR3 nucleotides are TGTGCCAGCTCCATTAGAGTGGACAGCGAGCGAGATTTT.

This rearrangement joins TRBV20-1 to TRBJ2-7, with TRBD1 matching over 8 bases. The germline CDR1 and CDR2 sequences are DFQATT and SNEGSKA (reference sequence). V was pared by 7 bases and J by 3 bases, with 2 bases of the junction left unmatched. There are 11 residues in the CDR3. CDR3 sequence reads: CSGGQGYEQYF. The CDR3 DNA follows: TGCAGTGGAGGACAGGGCTACGAGCAGTACTTC.

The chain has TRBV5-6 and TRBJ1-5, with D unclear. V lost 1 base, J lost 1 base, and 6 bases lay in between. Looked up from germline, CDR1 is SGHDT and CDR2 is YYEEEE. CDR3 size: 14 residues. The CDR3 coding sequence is TGTGCCAGCAGCTTGCCAGGAAGCAATCAGCCCCAGCATTTT. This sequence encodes CASSLPGSNQPQHF.

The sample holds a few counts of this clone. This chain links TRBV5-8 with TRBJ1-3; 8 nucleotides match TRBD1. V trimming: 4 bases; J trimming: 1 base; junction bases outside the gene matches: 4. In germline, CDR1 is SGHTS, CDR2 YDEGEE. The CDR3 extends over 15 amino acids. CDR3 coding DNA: TGTGCCAGCAGCAGAAGGACAGGGTCTGGAAACACCATATATTTT. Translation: CASSRRTGSGNTIYF.

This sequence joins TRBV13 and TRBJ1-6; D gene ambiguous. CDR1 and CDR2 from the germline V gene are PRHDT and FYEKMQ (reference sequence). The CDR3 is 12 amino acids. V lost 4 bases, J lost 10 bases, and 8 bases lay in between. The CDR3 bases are TGTGCCAGCAGCTATTCTACATCACCCCTCCACTTT. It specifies CASSYSTSPLHF.

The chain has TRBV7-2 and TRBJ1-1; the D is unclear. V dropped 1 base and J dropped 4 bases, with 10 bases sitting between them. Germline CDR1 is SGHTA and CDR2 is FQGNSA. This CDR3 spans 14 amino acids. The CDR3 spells CASSLVPGSTEAFF. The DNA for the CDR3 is TGTGCCAGCAGCTTAGTTCCGGGGAGCACTGAAGCTTTCTTT. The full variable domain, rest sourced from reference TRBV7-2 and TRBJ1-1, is GAGVSQSPSNKVTEKGKDVELRCDPISGHTALYWYRQSLGQGLEFLIYFQGNSAPDKSGLPSDRFSAERTGGSVSTLTIQRTQQEDSAVYLCASSLVPGSTEAFFGQGTRLTVV.